What follows are 15 T cell receptor beta chains derived from one specimen sequenced in a study of cytomegalovirus exposure and HLA in healthy donors. The study ran its PCR with 60 Vbeta and 13 Jbeta primers. The method was immunoSEQ multiplex PCR; TCRdb's version includes in-frame clones alone and lacks a portion of them. The sample has about 180,000 clones; approximately 84% are singletons. Sequencing was done on a sample of PBMCs. The receptors here all came from a girl under 18 in good health and CMV-seropositive.

The rearrangement uses TRBV30 and TRBJ2-3; 7 nucleotides match TRBD2. Germline values: CDR1 GTSNPN, CDR2 SVGIG (reference sequence). The CDR3 totals 14 residues. Trimming took 3 bases from V and 10 from J; bases not matched to a gene: 13. The CDR3 region is CAWRGTKDLRAQYF. CDR3 in DNA: TGTGCCTGGAGGGGGACTAAGGACCTCCGGGCGCAGTATTTT.

This clone was detected a few times. The J gene is TRBJ1-1, the V gene TRBV29-1; the D gene is possibly TRBD1 (6 bases). CDR3 size: 13 residues. V was pared by 6 bases and J by 0 bases, with 11 bases between. Germline V CDR1 and CDR2: SQVTM, ANQGSEA. The CDR3 DNA sequence: TGCAGCGTCCAAGGACAGATGAACACTGAAGCTTTCTTT. It is translated as CSVQGQMNTEAFF.

The CDR3 loop is CASSLAGSGANVLTF. CDR3 nucleotide sequence: TGTGCCAGCAGCTTGGCAGGGTCTGGGGCCAACGTCCTGACTTTC. The chain combines TRBV5-6 with TRBJ2-6, with TRBD1 as a possible D gene (5 bases). Germline CDR1 is SGHDT and CDR2 is YYEEEE. CDR3 length equals 15 residues. Trimming removed 0 bases from V and 1 base from J, with 5 bases in between.

V usage is TRBV6-5 and J usage is TRBJ2-7; D possibly corresponds to TRBD2 (6 bases). The CDR3 extends over 15 amino acids. Deletions cut 2 bases from V and 1 base from J, with 12 bases between. Germline assignment: CDR1 MNHEY and CDR2 SVGAGI. The CDR3 loop reads CASSYEPGASYEQYF. CDR3 coding DNA: TGTGCCAGCAGTTACGAACCGGGAGCTTCCTACGAGCAGTACTTC.

This sequence joins TRBV7-2 and TRBJ1-5; D unresolved. The V and J ends lost 1 base and 5 bases respectively, with 12 bases between them. This CDR3 comprises 15 residues. CDR1 is SGHTA, CDR2 FQGNSA, per germline. Written as DNA, the CDR3 is TGTGCCAGCAGCTTAGTAGGCTGGGCCGATCAGCCCCAGCATTTT. Translation gives CASSLVGWADQPQHF.

The gene calls are TRBV11-2 and TRBJ2-7, with TRBD1 matching over 9 bases. CDR3 size: 12 residues. Unmatched junction bases numbered 6, after V lost 6 bases and J lost 9 bases. In germline, CDR1 is SGHAT, CDR2 FQNNGV. In nucleotides, the CDR3 is TGTGCCAGCAGAGTTACAGGGGGCGGGCAGTACTTC. Translation gives CASRVTGGGQYF.

The chain employs TRBV7-9 and TRBJ2-7, with 10 bases identical to TRBD2. V was pared by 5 bases and J by 2 bases, with 6 bases of the junction left unmatched. The CDR3 is made up of 15 amino acids. Germline values: CDR1 SEHNR, CDR2 FQNEAQ (reference sequence). CDR3 amino acids: CASSPRTSGTYEQYF. CDR3 nucleotides: TGTGCCAGCAGCCCTAGGACTAGCGGAACCTACGAGCAGTACTTC.

This clone has more than one count but fewer than ten. The chain employs TRBV30 and TRBJ2-1; a possible D gene is TRBD1 (6 bases). The germline gives CDR1 GTSNPN, CDR2 SVGIG (reference sequence). The CDR3 spans 12 residues. The V end was cut by 5 bases, the J end by 5 bases, with 10 bases between. CDR3 sequence (DNA): TGTGCCTGGGGACAGAACAACAATGAGCAGTTCTTC. It encodes CAWGQNNNEQFF.

The chain links TRBV28 to TRBJ2-7, with TRBD1 as a possible D gene (5 bases). V was cut by 4 bases and J by 2 bases, with 12 bases left in between. The CDR3 is 14 residues long. In germline, CDR1 is MDHEN, CDR2 SYDVKM. The CDR3 DNA is TGTGCCAGCAGTTATCAGGGAATCCCCTACGAGCAGTACTTC. Amino acids: CASSYQGIPYEQYF.

This clone was detected only a few times. This chain uses TRBV14 with TRBJ2-7; 10 nucleotides align to TRBD2. CDR1 and CDR2 (germline): SGHDN, FVKESK. J lost 9 bases, V lost 0 bases, and 2 bases had no gene match. The CDR3 covers 13 residues. For the CDR3, the DNA is TGTGCCAGCAGCCAAGAGCCTAGCGGGAGGCAGTACTTC. Protein: CASSQEPSGRQYF.

The CDR3 spells CASSLFPFNEQFF. The DNA for the CDR3 is TGCGCCAGCAGCCTGTTCCCCTTCAATGAGCAGTTCTTC. V usage is TRBV4-1 and J usage is TRBJ2-1; D gene uncertain. CDR1 and CDR2 from the germline V gene are MGHRA and YSYEKL. This CDR3 has 13 residues. Deletions cut 4 bases from V and 6 bases from J, with 10 bases between.

This sequence joins TRBV6-5 and TRBJ1-5; possible D gene TRBD1, 5 bases. The V gene lost 2 bases and the J gene lost 5 bases, with 10 bases spanning the gap. In germline, CDR1 is MNHEY, CDR2 SVGAGI. The CDR3 has 14 residues. The CDR3 region is CASSYRAGDQPQHF. In DNA, the CDR3 is TGTGCCAGCAGTTACAGGGCGGGGGATCAGCCCCAGCATTTT.

Only one count was recorded for this clone. The CDR3 sequence: CASSPGTGQETQYF. The CDR3 region has the DNA TGTGCCAGCTCACCCGGGACAGGACAAGAGACCCAGTACTTC. This chain joins TRBV18 and TRBJ2-5, with TRBD1 matching 8 bases. Germline assignment: CDR1 KGHSH and CDR2 LQKENI. Losses at the gene ends were 3 bases for V and 2 bases for J; bases not matched to a gene: 2. The CDR3 has 14 residues.

This chain joins TRBV7-2 and TRBJ2-2; 8 positions agree with TRBD1. This CDR3 contains 15 residues. The germline gives CDR1 SGHTA, CDR2 FQGNSA. The J segment lost 1 base and the V segment lost 6 bases, leaving 4 bases of the junction unmatched. As DNA, the CDR3 is TGTGCCAGCAGGCTCAGGGGGCAGAACACCGGGGAGCTGTTTTTT. This translates into CASRLRGQNTGELFF.

This clone was seen more than once but under ten times. The V call is TRBV29-1, the J call TRBJ2-7; D call uncertain. The germline V gene encodes CDR1 SQVTM and CDR2 ANQGSEA. The V gene lost 0 bases and the J gene lost 3 bases, with 12 bases spanning the gap. The CDR3 loop spans 14 amino acids. This CDR3 is CSVEDPYRNYEQYF. The CDR3 nucleotides are TGCAGCGTTGAAGATCCGTACAGAAACTACGAGCAGTACTTC.